The 24 T cell receptor beta chains in this list originate from one sample, sequenced in a study of technical replicates of blood from several donors. This table comes from immunoSEQ multiplex PCR, and its TCRdb copy is limited to in-frame clones, with some not included. The sample has 60,000 to 90,000 clones, around 97% seen once. The sample consisted of T cells isolated from PBMCs. Every receptor here comes from a human donor in good health.

CDR3 region: CASLRNFVMGAFF. The CDR3 DNA is TGTGCCAGCTTGAGGAATTTTGTGATGGGAGCTTTCTTT. The rearrangement uses TRBV6-1 and TRBJ1-1; D gene ambiguous. V gave up 8 bases and J gave up 10 bases, with 20 bases separating them. CDR3 size: 13 residues. Looked up from germline, CDR1 is MNHNS and CDR2 is SASEGT.

This clone appeared once. This chain uses TRBV19 with TRBJ1-5; a possible D gene is TRBD1 (6 bases). Trimming pared 5 bases from V and 4 bases from J, leaving 9 bases between. Per germline, CDR1 LNHDA and CDR2 SQIVND (reference sequence). CDR3 length equals 13 residues. The CDR3 DNA follows: TGTGCCAGTAGTGAGGGGGTAAATCAGCCCCAGCATTTT. Its translation: CASSEGVNQPQHF.

The chain joins TRBV28 to TRBJ2-5, with D possibly being TRBD2 (7 bases). The germline V gene has CDR1 MDHEN and CDR2 SYDVKM. V was trimmed by 2 bases and J by 3 bases, leaving 16 bases between them. The CDR3 is 16 amino acids. The DNA for the CDR3 is TGTGCCAGCAGTTTAGGGGGGGCGCAAGCGGAAGAGACCCAGTACTTC. Protein sequence: CASSLGGAQAEETQYF.

The rearrangement uses TRBV29-1 and TRBJ1-2; 8 bases line up with TRBD1. Germline V lookup: CDR1 SQVTM, CDR2 ANQGSEA. CDR3 length: 15 amino acids. V trimming: 3 bases; J trimming: 4 bases; junction bases outside the gene matches: 10. CDR3 coding DNA: TGCAGCGTTGATGAATTAGGGACAGGCTTCTATGGCTACACCTTC. Amino acid sequence: CSVDELGTGFYGYTF.

The chain combines TRBV6-5 with TRBJ1-4, with 11 bases fitting TRBD1. The CDR3 consists of 15 residues. The V gene's germline CDR1 is MNHEY and CDR2 SVGAGI. With 4 bases clipped from V and 6 bases from J, the junction kept 4 bases outside the gene matches. The CDR3 DNA follows: TGTGCCAGCAGTTTCGTGGGACAGGGGGATGAAAAACTGTTTTTT. Translation gives CASSFVGQGDEKLFF.

The V gene is TRBV4-1, the J gene TRBJ1-2; 9 nucleotides line up with TRBD1. The CDR3 extends over 15 amino acids. Germline V gene data show CDR1 as MGHRA and CDR2 as YSYEKL. V was clipped by 1 base and J by 4 bases; unmatched bases: 4. The CDR3: CASSQGQGVPYGYTF. The CDR3 DNA is TGCGCCAGCAGCCAAGGACAGGGGGTTCCCTATGGCTACACCTTC.

The DNA for the CDR3 is TGTGCCAGCAGCTTAACCGGGTATGACACCGGGGAGCTGTTTTTT. Protein product: CASSLTGYDTGELFF. The genes are TRBV7-3 and TRBJ2-2, with unresolved D. Trimming took off 0 bases at V and 3 bases at J, with 8 bases between the two ends. There are 15 residues in the CDR3. The germline gives CDR1 SGHTA, CDR2 FQGTGA. Together with reference TRBV7-3 and TRBJ2-2, the CDR3 gives the full variable domain: GAGVSQTPSNKVTEKGKYVELRCDPISGHTALYWYRQSLGQGPEFLIYFQGTGAADDSGLPNDRFFAVRPEGSVSTLKIQRTERGDSAVYLCASSLTGYDTGELFFGEGSRLTVL.

In its sample, this clone was seen once. J is TRBJ1-3 and V is TRBV18, with no clear D. Germline V gene lookup returns CDR1 KGHSH and CDR2 LQKENI. The length of the CDR3 is 14 residues. V gave up 2 bases and J gave up 4 bases, with 9 bases separating them. The CDR3: CASSPTDRGNTIYF. CDR3 coding DNA: TGTGCCAGCTCACCAACAGATAGGGGAAACACCATATATTTT.

The chain recombines TRBV4-1 with TRBJ1-1; weak D call: TRBD1 (5 bases). The CDR3 contains 16 residues. Trimming removed 6 bases from V and 4 bases from J, with 21 bases in between. Germline CDR1 is MGHRA and CDR2 is YSYEKL. The CDR3 loop is CASRLVRPGGGTEAFF. The CDR3 coding sequence is TGCGCCAGCAGACTCGTCCGCCCCGGGGGAGGCACTGAAGCTTTCTTT.

This chain joins TRBV7-9 and TRBJ1-5; 9 nucleotides line up with TRBD1. The CDR3 covers 16 residues. The V segment lost 4 bases and the J segment 4 bases; nucleotides outside the gene matches: 8. Germline CDR1 reads SEHNR; CDR2 reads FQNEAQ (reference sequence). CDR3 region: CASSSTRQGGNQPQHF. CDR3 in DNA: TGTGCCAGCAGCTCGACCCGACAGGGGGGGAATCAGCCCCAGCATTTT. Filled out from reference TRBV7-9 and TRBJ1-5, the complete variable domain reads DTGVSQNPRHKITKRGQNVTFRCDPISEHNRLYWYRQTLGQGPEFLTYFQNEAQLEKSRLLSDRFSAERPKGSFSTLEIQRTEQGDSAMYLCASSSTRQGGNQPQHFGDGTRLSIL.

V is TRBV11-2 and J is TRBJ2-7, with D possibly being TRBD1 (5 bases). The CDR3 is 14 amino acids. In germline, CDR1 is SGHAT, CDR2 FQNNGV. V lost 4 bases to trimming and J lost 3 bases, with 13 bases between them. CDR3 amino acids: CASSSQQVVYEQYF. The DNA for the CDR3 is TGTGCCAGCAGCTCACAACAGGTTGTCTACGAGCAGTACTTC.

V gene TRBV11-2 combines with J gene TRBJ2-5, with a tentative D call TRBD2 (5 bases). Trimming left V 2 bases short and J 1 base short, with 14 bases between. CDR3 size: 16 residues. Germline values: CDR1 SGHAT, CDR2 FQNNGV. CDR3 nucleotides: TGTGCCAGCAGCTTAACCCCCGGGATGGCCCAAGAGACCCAGTACTTC. Translation: CASSLTPGMAQETQYF. Variable domain in full (rest from reference TRBV11-2 and TRBJ2-5): EAGVAQSPRYKIIEKRQSVAFWCNPISGHATLYWYQQILGQGPKLLIQFQNNGVVDDSQLPKDRFSAERLKGVDSTLKIQPAKLEDSAVYLCASSLTPGMAQETQYFGPGTRLLVL.

This clone has a single count. This chain joins TRBV10-3 and TRBJ2-1; 8 bases line up with TRBD1. The CDR3 sequence is 15 residues long. V trimming: 5 bases; J trimming: 5 bases; junction bases outside the gene matches: 8. CDR1 is ENHRY, CDR2 SYGVKD, per germline. The CDR3 loop is CAISLSDRDDNEQFF. CDR3 bases: TGTGCCATCAGTTTATCGGACAGGGATGACAATGAGCAGTTCTTC.

There are a few counts of this clone. The chain combines TRBV25-1 with TRBJ1-1; no definite D call. Germline CDR1 reads MGHDK; CDR2 reads SYGVNS. Between the trimmed V and J ends, which lost 4 bases and 3 bases, there was a span of 15 bases. This CDR3 comprises 15 residues. CDR3 in DNA: TGTGCCAGCAGTGTTTACCGTACGGAGGACACTGAAGCTTTCTTT. This gives the protein CASSVYRTEDTEAFF.

The rearrangement uses TRBV7-3 and TRBJ2-3; TRBD2 matches at 7 bases. The CDR3 totals 15 residues. Germline V gene lookup returns CDR1 SGHTA and CDR2 FQGTGA. The V gene end was trimmed by 3 bases and the J gene end by 7 bases; junction bases not matched to a gene: 10. CDR3 coding DNA: TGTGCCAGCAGCTTCTCCGGGACTATTAATTATACGCAGTATTTT. Amino acids: CASSFSGTINYTQYF.

A single count supports this clone. V is TRBV13 and J is TRBJ2-1; possibly TRBD2 for D (5 bases). Per the germline V gene, CDR1 is PRHDT and CDR2 is FYEKMQ (reference sequence). Trimming pared 7 bases from V and 8 bases from J, leaving 12 bases between. The CDR3 has 12 amino acids. CDR3 sequence reads: CASKARGYEQFF. The CDR3 coding sequence is TGTGCCAGCAAGGCCCGAGGGTATGAGCAGTTCTTC. The complete variable domain, with remaining parts taken from reference TRBV13 and TRBJ2-1, reads AAGVIQSPRHLIKEKRETATLKCYPIPRHDTVYWYQQGPGQDPQFLISFYEKMQSDKGSIPDRFSAQQFSDYHSELNMSSLELGDSALYFCASKARGYEQFFGPGTRLTVL.

The V call is TRBV30, the J call TRBJ2-3; the match to TRBD2 covers 13 bases. CDR1 is GTSNPN, CDR2 SVGIG, per germline (reference sequence). The CDR3 has 16 amino acids. V was clipped by 0 bases and J by 4 bases; unmatched bases: 4. In DNA form, the CDR3 reads TGTGCCTGGAGTGTAGGGACTAGCGGGACTCCAGATACGCAGTATTTT. It translates to CAWSVGTSGTPDTQYF.

J is TRBJ2-7 and V is TRBV4-3; 9 positions match TRBD1. With V trimmed by 1 base and J by 4 bases, 11 bases remained unmatched. This CDR3 contains 17 residues. CDR1 LGHNA and CDR2 YSLEER come from the germline V gene. CDR3 sequence: CASSQGMPGQGLYEQYF. The DNA of the CDR3 is TGCGCCAGCAGCCAAGGGATGCCGGGACAGGGTTTATACGAGCAGTACTTC.

The gene calls are TRBV4-1 and TRBJ1-1, with 7 bases that match TRBD1. The CDR3 has 15 amino acids. Germline V gene data show CDR1 as MGHRA and CDR2 as YSYEKL. V lost 3 bases to trimming and J lost 1 base; unmatched junction nucleotides: 5. The CDR3 DNA is TGCGCCAGCAGCCAGGGGCGACAGGGGAACACTGAAGCTTTCTTT. This codes for CASSQGRQGNTEAFF.

The table lists this clone with a few counts. The chain joins TRBV5-5 to TRBJ2-3; 12 bases line up with TRBD2. The CDR3 extends over 16 amino acids. Germline trimming cut 2 bases from V and 0 bases from J; bases unmatched to any gene: 1. CDR1 and CDR2 (germline): SGHKS, YYEKEE (reference sequence). CDR3 sequence (DNA): TGTGCCAGCAGCTTAGGGACTAGCGGGAGCACAGATACGCAGTATTTT. The encoded protein is CASSLGTSGSTDTQYF.

The rearrangement uses TRBV11-2 and TRBJ1-4, with 7 bases that match TRBD1. Germline CDR1 reads SGHAT; CDR2 reads FQNNGV. The CDR3 consists of 15 residues. V lost 5 bases to trimming and J lost 4 bases; unmatched junction nucleotides: 7. The CDR3 region has the DNA TGTGCCAGCAGCCAAAGGACAGGAGTTAATGAAAAACTGTTTTTT. This translates into CASSQRTGVNEKLFF.

The V and J genes are TRBV5-5 and TRBJ1-5, with D maybe TRBD1 (5 bases). Germline-derived CDR1 and CDR2 are SGHKS and YYEKEE (reference sequence). This CDR3 region has 14 residues. V was cut by 1 base and J by 4 bases, with 9 bases left in between. DNA of the CDR3: TGTGCCAGCAGCTTGTATCAGGGAAATCAGCCCCAGCATTTT. It translates to CASSLYQGNQPQHF.

J is TRBJ1-2 and V is TRBV12-5, with D perhaps TRBD1 (5 bases). Trimming took off 6 bases at V and 3 bases at J, with 17 bases between the two ends. The CDR3 runs to 15 residues. Germline lookup yields CDR1 LGHNT and CDR2 FRNRAP. The CDR3 loop reads CASGKRDSEDYGYTF. CDR3 DNA: TGTGCTAGTGGAAAGAGGGACTCCGAGGACTATGGCTACACCTTC.

The rearrangement joins TRBV7-9 to TRBJ1-2; no clear D. Deletions cut 3 bases from V and 4 bases from J, with 18 bases between. Germline V gene sequence: CDR1 SEHNR, CDR2 FQNEAQ (reference sequence). The CDR3 consists of 16 residues. The CDR3 DNA is TGTGCCAGCAGCTTGTGGAGGAGCACCAATTTCTATGGCTACACCTTC. It translates to CASSLWRSTNFYGYTF.